This TCR beta chain was profiled in a study of OX40 agonist ivuxolimab in advanced cancers. Study results and caveats: Relative to CD4+ cells, CD8+ T cells on average had more expanded clones.

V dropped 3 bases and J dropped 4 bases, with 7 bases sitting between them. The CDR3 consists of 13 residues. From germline, CDR1 is SGHTA and CDR2 FQGTGA. This clone was detected once. Its antigen is not known. The table came from immunoSEQ multiplex PCR; TCRdb's copy has only in-frame clones and leaves some out. The sample carries 130,000 or so clones, 90% recorded once. The TCR comes from an adult with an advanced solid tumor such as melanoma, head and neck, liver or kidney cancer. V usage is TRBV7-3 and J usage is TRBJ2-1, with D unclear. The specimen was CD4+ or CD8+ T cells sorted from blood, collected in a trial of the OX40 agonist ivuxolimab. CDR3 nucleotides: TGTGCCAGCAGCTTTTCTCAATACAATGAGCAGTTCTTC. It codes for CASSFSQYNEQFF.